The 17 T cell receptor beta chains given below trace back to one sample, sequenced in a study of blood T cell repertoires in COVID-19 (dated by TCRdb to 2018 to 2021). The library was made by the immunoSEQ multiplex PCR assay. Imported from immuneACCESS, the table was reduced by TCRdb to in-frame sequences with V and J called. These copies leave out some clones; in studies compared against another copy, an unresolved V gene accounts for under half, and the cause of the remainder is not known. Within this sample are approximately 250,000 clones, with approximately 90% of them counted one time only. In total, the top ten clones hold 2.8% of the sample. The sample consisted of PBMCs or T cells enriched from blood (not recorded which). Receptors were obtained from a man aged 40-50 years who had been exposed to COVID-19.

This chain joins TRBV10-3 and TRBJ2-7; the match to TRBD1 covers 8 bases. Germline trimming cut 10 bases from V and 0 bases from J; bases unmatched to any gene: 8. The CDR3 is 14 amino acids. Germline lookup yields CDR1 ENHRY and CDR2 SYGVKD. CDR3 nucleotides: TGTGCCACCCTCCCGACAGGGGCCTCCTACGAGCAGTACTTC. This encodes CATLPTGASYEQYF.

J is TRBJ2-1 and V is TRBV14, with TRBD2 matching 7 bases. Germline assignment: CDR1 SGHDN and CDR2 FVKESK. The length of the CDR3 is 16 residues. Losses at the gene ends were 1 base for V and 4 bases for J; bases not matched to a gene: 7. CDR3 sequence: CASSQGSSGDYNEQFF. Here the CDR3 DNA reads TGTGCCAGCAGCCAAGGGTCTAGCGGAGATTACAATGAGCAGTTCTTC.

J is TRBJ1-2 and V is TRBV18; a weak D match, TRBD1 (5 bases). Germline V lookup: CDR1 KGHSH, CDR2 LQKENI. The CDR3 is 13 amino acids. V gave up 4 bases and J gave up 2 bases, with 8 bases separating them. The CDR3 DNA is TGTGCCAGCTCACTGGACAAGAACTATGGCTACACCTTC. Protein product: CASSLDKNYGYTF.

Only one count was recorded for this clone. The genes are TRBV27 and TRBJ2-7; 8 bases are a match to TRBD2. The V and J ends lost 5 bases and 3 bases, in that order; junction bases with no gene match: 3. The germline CDR1 and CDR2 sequences are MNHEY and SMNVEV (reference sequence). The CDR3 runs 13 residues. The CDR3 reads CASSKGLGYEQYF. The CDR3 coding sequence is TGTGCCAGCAGTAAGGGACTAGGCTACGAGCAGTACTTC.

CDR3: CASSPRTGFSYEQYF. The CDR3 DNA is TGCGCCAGCAGCCCTCGAACAGGGTTCTCATACGAGCAGTACTTC. V usage is TRBV5-1 and J usage is TRBJ2-7; perhaps TRBD1 as D (6 bases). Trimming removed 4 bases at V and 4 bases at J, with 18 bases between. The CDR3 totals 15 residues. Germline CDR1 reads SGHRS; CDR2 reads YFSETQ.

V is TRBV5-1 and J is TRBJ2-3; 8 positions agree with TRBD1. Germline V gene lookup returns CDR1 SGHRS and CDR2 YFSETQ. This CDR3 spans 14 amino acids. With V trimmed by 7 bases and J by 1 base, 5 bases remained unmatched. The CDR3 protein is CASHPGGGTDTQYF. CDR3 DNA sequence: TGCGCCAGCCACCCAGGGGGCGGCACAGATACGCAGTATTTT.

The rearrangement links TRBV7-2 to TRBJ2-1; TRBD2 agrees at 8 bases. V gave up 1 base and J gave up 5 bases; unmatched junction bases: 7. The CDR3 consists of 16 residues. The germline V gene encodes CDR1 SGHTA and CDR2 FQGNSA. The CDR3 sequence is CASSLEAGVRDNEQFF. CDR3 nucleotide sequence: TGTGCCAGCAGCTTAGAAGCGGGAGTTCGGGACAATGAGCAGTTCTTC.

J is TRBJ2-7 and V is TRBV7-6, with 7 bases aligning to TRBD2. The CDR3 length is 14 residues. J gave up 2 bases and V 5 bases, and 6 bases lay outside the gene matches. In germline, CDR1 is SGHVS, CDR2 FNYEAQ. The CDR3 reads CASSMREYAYEQYF. DNA of the CDR3: TGTGCCAGCAGCATGCGGGAGTACGCCTACGAGCAGTACTTC.

The rearrangement uses TRBV5-1 and TRBJ2-3, with D tentatively TRBD2 (6 bases). The CDR3 loop spans 16 amino acids. Trimming pared 0 bases from V and 2 bases from J, leaving 13 bases between. Looked up from germline, CDR1 is SGHRS and CDR2 is YFSETQ. The chain's CDR3 is CASSLVRAGSTDTQYF. CDR3 coding DNA: TGCGCCAGCAGCTTGGTGAGGGCGGGATCCACAGATACGCAGTATTTT. The complete variable domain, with remaining parts taken from reference TRBV5-1 and TRBJ2-3, reads KAGVTQTPRYLIKTRGQQVTLSCSPISGHRSVSWYQQTPGQGLQFLFEYFSETQRNKGNFPGRFSGRQFSNSRSEMNVSTLELGDSALYLCASSLVRAGSTDTQYFGPGTRLTVL.

The chain links TRBV7-3 to TRBJ2-7; 15 nucleotides align to TRBD2. CDR3 size: 14 residues. Germline V lookup: CDR1 SGHTA, CDR2 FQGTGA. The V gene end was trimmed by 6 bases and the J gene end by 7 bases; junction bases not matched to a gene: 4. CDR3 region: CASSSGLAGGEQYF. CDR3 bases: TGTGCCAGCAGTTCGGGACTAGCGGGGGGTGAGCAGTACTTC.

The count of this clone is one. This chain connects TRBV18 to TRBJ2-3, with TRBD2 matching 13 bases. Germline loops: CDR1 KGHSH, CDR2 LQKENI. The CDR3 contains 15 residues. V was pared by 5 bases and J by 4 bases, with 3 bases of the junction left unmatched. In nucleotides, the CDR3 is TGTGCCAGCTCAGACACTAGCGGGAGGGCAGATACGCAGTATTTT. Protein sequence: CASSDTSGRADTQYF.

V and J are TRBV27 and TRBJ2-5; D remains unclear. The CDR3 contains 13 residues. The germline gives CDR1 MNHEY, CDR2 SMNVEV (reference sequence). V lost 8 bases, J lost 0 bases, and 10 bases lay in between. The DNA of the CDR3 is TGTGCCAGCGGTAGACAAGACCAAGAGACCCAGTACTTC. It translates to CASGRQDQETQYF.

This clone is a singleton in its sample. This chain connects TRBV30 to TRBJ1-2; 7 bases line up with TRBD1. The CDR3 has 18 residues. With 4 bases clipped from V and 2 bases from J, the junction kept 19 bases outside the gene matches. The V gene's germline CDR1 is GTSNPN and CDR2 SVGIG (reference sequence). The CDR3 nucleotides are TGTGCCTGGAACAAACCCATTTCAGGGGGGTCATTGAACTATGGCTACACCTTC. The encoded protein is CAWNKPISGGSLNYGYTF. The full variable domain, completed using reference TRBV30 and TRBJ1-2, is SQTIHQWPATLVQPVGSPLSLECTVEGTSNPNLYWYRQAAGRGLQLLFYSVGIGQISSEVPQNLSASRPQDRQFILSSKKLLLSDSGFYLCAWNKPISGGSLNYGYTFGSGTRLTVV.

The V and J genes are TRBV5-1 and TRBJ2-2, with 9 bases matching TRBD2. The CDR3 length is 18 residues. The V gene end was trimmed by 6 bases and the J gene end by 0 bases; junction bases not matched to a gene: 12. Germline values: CDR1 SGHRS, CDR2 YFSETQ. CDR3 sequence reads: CASTGGLAGTANTGELFF. The CDR3 DNA follows: TGCGCCAGCACGGGGGGGCTAGCGGGGACCGCGAACACCGGGGAGCTGTTTTTT.

In its sample, this clone was seen once. This rearrangement joins TRBV5-1 to TRBJ2-1; TRBD1 might be the D (6 bases). V was cut by 4 bases and J by 5 bases, with 16 bases left in between. CDR3 length: 15 amino acids. Germline V gene data show CDR1 as SGHRS and CDR2 as YFSETQ. CDR3 coding DNA: TGCGCCAGCAGCCTATACGGGACAAATCACAATGAGCAGTTCTTC. Amino acid sequence: CASSLYGTNHNEQFF. The variable domain in full, with the rest retrieved from reference TRBV5-1 and TRBJ2-1, is KAGVTQTPRYLIKTRGQQVTLSCSPISGHRSVSWYQQTPGQGLQFLFEYFSETQRNKGNFPGRFSGRQFSNSRSEMNVSTLELGDSALYLCASSLYGTNHNEQFFGPGTRLTVL.

CDR3 region: CASSPYIDNSPLHF. The CDR3 DNA reads TGTGCCAGCAGTCCATACATCGATAATTCACCCCTCCACTTT. The chain combines TRBV28 with TRBJ1-6; D is unresolved. Trimming removed 5 bases from V and 5 bases from J, with 10 bases in between. The CDR3 loop spans 14 amino acids. The germline V gene encodes CDR1 MDHEN and CDR2 SYDVKM.

The chain employs TRBV27 and TRBJ2-7; TRBD1 matches 9 bases. The CDR3 extends over 15 amino acids. V lost 5 bases and J lost 3; bases outside the gene matches: 8. Germline assignment: CDR1 MNHEY and CDR2 SMNVEV (reference sequence). CDR3 in DNA: TGTGCCAGCAGTCTAGGGACAGGGATAAACTACGAGCAGTACTTC. It encodes CASSLGTGINYEQYF.